This TCR beta chain emerged from a study of vaccination effects on CD4 cells after COVID-19. In regard to this clone: Its antigen is undetermined.

ViraFEST used viral peptide pools to expand antigen-specific CD4+ T cells before sequencing. The culture ran for approximately nine days before CD4+ T cells were isolated. Of the BNT162b2 and mRNA-1273 vaccines, participants received two doses of one or the other. The CDR3 has 16 residues. V shed 5 bases, J shed 6 bases, and the junction held 6 bases outside the gene matches. In germline, CDR1 is LNHDA, CDR2 SQIVND (reference sequence). Study observations and caveats: Clones induced by infection and by vaccine showed marked clonal contraction late after vaccination. Common cold coronavirus cross-reactivity was shown by only 1 of 255 vaccine-induced clones in healthy vaccinees. Researchers reported few convalescent patients and no early post-infection timepoints in the study.

TCRdb's copy holds only in-frame clones and misses some; the assay was immunoSEQ multiplex PCR. This table has over 80,000 clones, roughly 80% appearing once. Sequenced material: CD4+ T cells from PBMCs cultured with HCoV-OC43 spike peptides, taken after COVID-19 vaccination. Subset: HCoV-OC43 spike overlapping peptide pool stimulation. This receptor was identified in a human donor who received a COVID-19 vaccine. The chain is built from TRBV19 and TRBJ2-2, with 13 bases matching TRBD2. CDR3 loop: CASSSGLAGNSGELFF. The CDR3 region has the DNA TGTGCCAGTAGTTCGGGACTAGCGGGGAATTCCGGGGAGCTGTTTTTT.